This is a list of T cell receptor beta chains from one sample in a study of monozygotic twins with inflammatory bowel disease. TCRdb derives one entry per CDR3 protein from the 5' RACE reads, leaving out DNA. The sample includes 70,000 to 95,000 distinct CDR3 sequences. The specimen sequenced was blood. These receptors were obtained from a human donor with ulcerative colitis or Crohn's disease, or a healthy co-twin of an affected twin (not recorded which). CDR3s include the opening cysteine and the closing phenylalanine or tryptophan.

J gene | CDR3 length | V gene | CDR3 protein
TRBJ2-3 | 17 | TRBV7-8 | CASSLGGMQVSTDTQYF
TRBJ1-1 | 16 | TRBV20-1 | CSARMKVSLLNTEAFF
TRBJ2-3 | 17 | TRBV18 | CASSPQGPGLAPDTQYF
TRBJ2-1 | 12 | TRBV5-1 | CASSFQGDEQFF
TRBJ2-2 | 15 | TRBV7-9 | CASSFSGGNTGELFF
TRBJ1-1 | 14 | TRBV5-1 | CASSSDRANTEAFF
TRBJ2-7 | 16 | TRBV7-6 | CASSLFAAQVNYEQYF
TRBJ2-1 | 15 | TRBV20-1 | CSARGELAGLYEQFF
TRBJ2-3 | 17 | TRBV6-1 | CASSVRGGGSSTDTQYF
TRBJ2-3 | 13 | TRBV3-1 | CASSPGGSDTQYF
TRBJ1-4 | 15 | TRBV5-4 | CASSSNRAVDEKLFF
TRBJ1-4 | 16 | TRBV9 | CASSRSGGETNEKLFF
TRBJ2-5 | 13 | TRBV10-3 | CAVGHRRWETQYF
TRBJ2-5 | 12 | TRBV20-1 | CSAMVLQETQYF
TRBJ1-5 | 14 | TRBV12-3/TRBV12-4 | CASSMTGRGQPQHF
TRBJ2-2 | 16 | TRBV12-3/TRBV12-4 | CASSSYGGGKTGELFF
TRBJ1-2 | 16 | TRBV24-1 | CATSDSGTGGVYGYTF
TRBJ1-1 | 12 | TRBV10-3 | CATKKDRGEAFF
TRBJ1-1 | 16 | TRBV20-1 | CSARPPGRFMNTEAFF
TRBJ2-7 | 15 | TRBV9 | CASSPGQANAYEQYF
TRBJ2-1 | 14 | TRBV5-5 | CASSLTGKLNEQFF
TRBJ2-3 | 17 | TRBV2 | CASSFSTSGGGGDTQYF
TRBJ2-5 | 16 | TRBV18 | CASSPPRAGDRETQYF
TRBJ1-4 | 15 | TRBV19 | CASAPTGAANEKLFF
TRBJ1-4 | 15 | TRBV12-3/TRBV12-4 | CASSHPGLKGEKLFF
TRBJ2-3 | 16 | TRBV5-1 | CASSPGLAKSTDTQYF
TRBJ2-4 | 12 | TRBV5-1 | CASSSEGNIQYF
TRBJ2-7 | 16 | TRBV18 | CASSPTGTGYRDEQYF
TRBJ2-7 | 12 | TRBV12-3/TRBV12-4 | CASSLGTTRGTF
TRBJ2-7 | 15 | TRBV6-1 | CASRPNRESSYEQYF
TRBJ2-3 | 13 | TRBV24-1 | CATSAMGTDTQYF
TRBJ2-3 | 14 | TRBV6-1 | CAATVGRSTDTQYF
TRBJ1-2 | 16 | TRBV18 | CASSPTPTGGPYGYTF
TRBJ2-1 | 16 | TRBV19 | CASSRRTAPSYNEQFF
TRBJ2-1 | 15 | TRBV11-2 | CASSLQGRIMDEQFF
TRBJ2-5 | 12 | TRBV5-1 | CASRLTQETQYF
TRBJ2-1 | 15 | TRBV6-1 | CASRPGLANHNEQFF
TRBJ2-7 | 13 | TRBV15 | CVTSNEQGYEQYF
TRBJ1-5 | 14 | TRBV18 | CASSPQGVNQPQHF
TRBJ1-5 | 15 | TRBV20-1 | CSARATTGGNQPQHF
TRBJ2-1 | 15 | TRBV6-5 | CASSYLGTDYNEQLF
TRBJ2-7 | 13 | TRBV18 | CASSPTGLKEQYF
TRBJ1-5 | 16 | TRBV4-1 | CASSQDIGTGYQPQHF
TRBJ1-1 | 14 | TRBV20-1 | CSARDNGLNTEAFF
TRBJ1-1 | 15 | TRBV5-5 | CASSSEGARSTEAFF
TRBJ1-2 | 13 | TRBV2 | CASGGKGVWGYTF
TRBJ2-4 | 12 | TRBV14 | CASSPSGNIQYF
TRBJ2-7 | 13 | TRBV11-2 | CASSFGTAWEQYF
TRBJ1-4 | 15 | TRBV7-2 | CASSSLQGSVEKLFF
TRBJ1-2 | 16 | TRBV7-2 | CASSLTSGPPGYGYTF
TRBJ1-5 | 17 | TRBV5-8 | CASSFPRDRGRPQPQHF
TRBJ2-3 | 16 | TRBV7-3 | CASSILAGGALDTQYF
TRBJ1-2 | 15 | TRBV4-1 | CASSLTTGGDYGYTF